The text below deals with one TCR beta chain. This entry belongs to a study of blood T cell repertoires in COVID-19. Looking at the study overall: Sites in the United States, Italy and Spain provided acute and convalescent COVID-19 samples. From T cells, B-cell-depleted T cells, or PBMCs came the material, which was cDNA or gDNA.

In germline, CDR1 is SGHAT, CDR2 FQNNGV. Deletions cut 3 bases from V and 1 base from J, with 22 bases between. The CDR3 extends over 18 amino acids. Per the original data handling: Reference gene primer amplification in the assay estimated nucleated cell counts. Measured with immunoSEQ multiplex PCR; TCRdb has only the in-frame clones, and not every one. That table furnishes V, J and clone size, whereas the DNA furnished D and trimming. The repertoire consists of 160,000 or so clones, with about 87% occurring once and the leading ten covering around 1.4%. Sequencing was done on a sample of peripheral blood. The V gene is TRBV11-2, the J gene TRBJ2-7; weak D call: TRBD1 (8 bases). The TCR comes from a woman in her forties or fifties with acute or convalescent COVID-19. The DNA for the CDR3 is TGTGCCAGCAGCTTGATGGGAGGGCAGGGGGCATCATCCTACGAGCAGTACTTC. Its translation: CASSLMGGQGASSYEQYF.